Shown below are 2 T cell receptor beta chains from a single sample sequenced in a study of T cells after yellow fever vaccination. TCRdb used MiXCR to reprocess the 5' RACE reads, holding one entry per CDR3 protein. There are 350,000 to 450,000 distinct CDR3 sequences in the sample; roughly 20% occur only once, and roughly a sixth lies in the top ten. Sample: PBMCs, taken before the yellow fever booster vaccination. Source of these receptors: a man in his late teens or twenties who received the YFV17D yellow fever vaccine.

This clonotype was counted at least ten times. CDR3 nucleotides: TGTGCCACCAGTGGGAGCACAGATACGCAGTATTTT. This gives the protein CATSGSTDTQYF. The V and J genes are TRBV24-1 and TRBJ2-3; D not certain. The CDR3 runs to 12 residues. The germline V gene has CDR1 KGHDR and CDR2 SFDVKD. Trimming left V 5 bases short and J 0 bases short, with 2 bases between.

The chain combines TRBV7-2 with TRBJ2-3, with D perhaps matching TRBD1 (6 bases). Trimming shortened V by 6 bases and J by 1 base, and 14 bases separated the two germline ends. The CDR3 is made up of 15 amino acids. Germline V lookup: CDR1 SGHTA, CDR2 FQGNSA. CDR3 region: CASRQGRSGTDTQYF. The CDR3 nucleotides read TGTGCCAGCAGACAGGGTCGCTCCGGCACAGATACGCAGTATTTT.